Sequencing of this T cell receptor beta chain was carried out in a study of T cell responses to AZD1222 COVID-19 vaccine. Whole-study findings and limits: Spike-wide vaccine-associated CD4 TCRs dominated at 160-218 and 743-854. Clonal diversity was possibly underestimated; the donors were predominantly white British and more often female.

Combined were second doses at about 4 or about 12 weeks. Concerning this clone: No antigen is known for it.

The method was immunoSEQ multiplex PCR; TCRdb's version includes in-frame clones alone and lacks a portion of them. The table lists fewer than 95,000 clones, roughly 90% of them singletons, with 6.5% to 9.5% in the top ten. This CDR3 is built from 18 residues. This chain joins TRBV1 and TRBJ1-6. TRBV1 is classified as a pseudogene. The sample in question was peripheral blood, obtained 28 days after the second AZD1222 dose. This sequence originates from an adult who received the AZD1222 COVID-19 vaccine. CDR3 loop: CTSSQGTWTVSYNSPLHF. CDR3 coding DNA: TGCACCAGCAGCCAAGGGACCTGGACGGTCTCCTATAATTCACCCCTCCACTTT.